The clone carrying this T cell receptor beta chain has at least ten counts. Its target is not known. From germline, CDR1 is LNHNV and CDR2 YYDKDF (reference sequence). The CDR3 sequence is 15 residues long. Trimming removed 1 base from V and 4 bases from J; junction bases left unmatched: 3. These data belong to a study of response to subunit inactivated influenza vaccine. Study conclusions and caveats: The study's authors posited that every seasonal influenza vaccination enlists few new T cells.

TCRdb recomputed calls from the RT-PCR reads with MiXCR, one row per CDR3 protein. This sample carries over 400,000 distinct CDR3 sequences, roughly 11% of them seen once, and the ten largest clones take roughly 12%. The chain recombines TRBV15 with TRBJ2-5, with 10 bases lining up with TRBD2. Material: PBMCs from blood, obtained 40 to 50 days after vaccination. The receptor's source is a man in his forties or fifties who received an inactivated influenza vaccine. The CDR3 DNA reads TGTGCCACCAGCAGAGCTAGCGGGAGAGGAGAGACCCAGTACTTC. Translating gives CATSRASGRGETQYF.